The entry that follows covers one T cell receptor beta chain sequence. Profiled with immunoSEQ multiplex PCR; TCRdb holds only in-frame clones, not every one. The table lists more than 2,000,000 clones, more than 80% of them singletons, with around 0.14% in the top ten. Trimming stripped 4 bases from V and 1 base from J, with 10 bases between. The V gene's germline CDR1 is SEHNR and CDR2 FQNEAQ (reference sequence). This CDR3 has 14 amino acids. This sample stems from a study of shared clonotypes between healthy human individuals. Turning to the study itself: A couple of women and a few men aged 18 to 49 served as donors.

The receptor comes from a man younger than 35 in good health. J is TRBJ1-1 and V is TRBV7-9; no definite D call. Sample: naive CD4+ T cells sorted from blood. The sample's subset: CD45RA+ positively selected. The CDR3 DNA is TGTGCCAGCAGCTCCCCGGCCCCGAACACTGAAGCTTTCTTT. This codes for CASSSPAPNTEAFF.